The present T cell receptor (beta chain) was sequenced within a study of shared clonotypes between healthy human individuals. On the study more broadly: Donors had three CD4 naive, three CD4 memory, two CD8 naive and one CD8 memory plate apiece.

This clone was found a few times. Deep was the level at which the assay was run. Source study methods: As immunoSEQ supplied junction-only sequences (without quality scores), filtering differed. Sequencing was performed with immunoSEQ multiplex PCR; in TCRdb, only in-frame clones are kept and a portion is missing. D and trimming were read from the DNA, whereas the V and J calls and clone size are those reported in that table. Counted here are some 1 million clones, 60% to 80% occurring once; the ten biggest clones make up around 1.4%. All of the donors resided in Nashville, Tennessee, and each was a Caucasian adult. The receptor was derived from a man younger than 35 in good health. Sequenced input: memory CD4+ T cells sorted from blood. Subset indicated: CD45RA-negative fraction.

The CDR3 bases are TGTGCCAGTAGTATAGATTGGCAGCCCCTCCACTTT. It yields the protein CASSIDWQPLHF. The chain has TRBV19 and TRBJ1-6, with D unresolved. The CDR3 runs 12 residues. The ends were cut back, 0 bases at V and 13 bases at J, with 7 bases in the middle. Germline V gene sequence: CDR1 LNHDA, CDR2 SQIVND (reference sequence).